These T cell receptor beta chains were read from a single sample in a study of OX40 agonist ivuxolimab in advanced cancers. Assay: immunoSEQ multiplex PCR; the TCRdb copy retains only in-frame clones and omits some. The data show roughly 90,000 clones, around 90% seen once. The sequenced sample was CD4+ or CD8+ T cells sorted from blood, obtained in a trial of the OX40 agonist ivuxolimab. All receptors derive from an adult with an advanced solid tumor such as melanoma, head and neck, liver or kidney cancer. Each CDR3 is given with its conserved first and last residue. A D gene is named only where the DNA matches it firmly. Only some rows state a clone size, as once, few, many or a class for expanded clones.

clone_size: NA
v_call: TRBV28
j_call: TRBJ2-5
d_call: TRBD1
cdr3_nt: TGTGCCAGCAGTTCGCCGACAGGGGCTGAGACCCAGTACTTC
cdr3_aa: CASSSPTGAETQYF

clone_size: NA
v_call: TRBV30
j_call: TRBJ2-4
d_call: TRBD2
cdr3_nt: TGTGCCTGGACTGACCGGGAGGGCATTCAGTACTTC
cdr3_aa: CAWTDREGIQYF

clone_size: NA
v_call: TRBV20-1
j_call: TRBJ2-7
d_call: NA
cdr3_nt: TGCAGTGGGCCCTACGAGCAGTACTTC
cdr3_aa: CSGPYEQYF

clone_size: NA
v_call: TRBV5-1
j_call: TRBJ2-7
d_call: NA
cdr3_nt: TGCGCCAGCAGCCCCCGGACCAATACCTACGAGCAGTACTTC
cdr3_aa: CASSPRTNTYEQYF

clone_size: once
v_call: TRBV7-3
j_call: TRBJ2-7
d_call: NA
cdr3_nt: TGTGCCAGCAGCCTGGACAGTTCCTACGAGCAGTACTTC
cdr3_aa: CASSLDSSYEQYF

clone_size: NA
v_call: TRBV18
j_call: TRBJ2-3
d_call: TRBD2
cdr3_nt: TGTGCCAGCTCACCGACTAGCGGGGGGCGAGATACGCAGTATTTT
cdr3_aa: CASSPTSGGRDTQYF

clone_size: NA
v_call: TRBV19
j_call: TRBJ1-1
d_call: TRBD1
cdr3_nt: TGTGCCAGCAGGGACAGGGGTTGGACTGAAGCTTTCTTT
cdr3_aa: CASRDRGWTEAFF

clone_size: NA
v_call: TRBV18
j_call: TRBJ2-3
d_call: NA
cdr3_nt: TGTGCCAGCTCACCTTCTCAGGACAACGGGGATACGCAGTATTTT
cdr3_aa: CASSPSQDNGDTQYF

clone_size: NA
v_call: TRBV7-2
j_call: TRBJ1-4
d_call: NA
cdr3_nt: TGTGCCAGCAAAGGGCAGGGAAAACTGTTTTTT
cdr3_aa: CASKGQGKLFF

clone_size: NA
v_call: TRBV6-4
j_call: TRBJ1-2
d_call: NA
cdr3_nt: TGTGCCAGCAGTGACTCGAAGGCAGGGTTCTATGGCTACACCTTC
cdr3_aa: CASSDSKAGFYGYTF

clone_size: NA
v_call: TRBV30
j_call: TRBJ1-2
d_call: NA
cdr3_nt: TGTGCCTGGAGTGTTTCCGGGACTAACTATGGCTACACCTTC
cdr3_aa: CAWSVSGTNYGYTF

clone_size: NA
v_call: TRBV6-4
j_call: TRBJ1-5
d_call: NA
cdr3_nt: TGTGCCAGCAGTGACTCAGGAGGGAAGAGCAATCAGCCCCAGCATTTT
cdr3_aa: CASSDSGGKSNQPQHF

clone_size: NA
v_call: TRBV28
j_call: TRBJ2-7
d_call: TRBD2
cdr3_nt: TGTGCCAGCAGCGGGGGAGGGAACGAGCAGTACTTC
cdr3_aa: CASSGGGNEQYF

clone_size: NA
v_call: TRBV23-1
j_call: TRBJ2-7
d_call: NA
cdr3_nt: TGCGCCAGCAGTCACCAGATACTAGGCTACGAGCAGTACTTC
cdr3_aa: CASSHQILGYEQYF

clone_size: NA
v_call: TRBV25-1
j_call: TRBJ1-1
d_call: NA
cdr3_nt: TGTGCCAGCAGTGACAGAATGGGAGGTAGGAACACTGAAGCTTTCTTT
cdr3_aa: CASSDRMGGRNTEAFF

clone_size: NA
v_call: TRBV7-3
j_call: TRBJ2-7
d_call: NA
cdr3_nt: TGTGCCAGCAGCCAGGGAAGTGGTCGGACCTACGAGCAGTACTTC
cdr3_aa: CASSQGSGRTYEQYF